The 32 T cell receptor beta chains given below trace back to one sample, sequenced in a study of regulatory T cells in long-lasting Graves disease. Regarding time point: newly diagnosed GD, antithyroid drugs for less than 3 months. RNA from PBMCs was the source of the TCR library. Researchers made TCR beta libraries by using iRepertoire HTBI primers and running Arm-PCR on CDR3 regions. TCRdb redid the calling of the multiplex PCR reads with MiXCR, one entry per CDR3 protein. Of 450,000 to 700,000 distinct CDR3 sequences in the sample, approximately 13% are singletons; the top ten hold 8% to 10%. These sequences were also reported in another study, on T cells in Graves' hyperthyroidism and ophthalmopathy.

The source material was peripheral blood mononuclear cells (PBMCs), sampled at new diagnosis, from a patient treated with antithyroid drugs. These receptors were collected from a man aged 25-45 years with Graves disease.

This chain links TRBV24-1 with TRBJ1-5; no reliable D call. The CDR3 is made up of 13 amino acids. With 0 bases removed from V and 7 bases from J, the gap between germline ends came to 6 bases. Germline V gene data show CDR1 as KGHDR and CDR2 as SFDVKD. The CDR3, as DNA: TGTGCCACCAGTGATTTGAAGGGACAGCCCCAGCATTTT. Residues: CATSDLKGQPQHF.

The chain joins TRBV6-1 to TRBJ2-1; D remains ambiguous. The CDR3 consists of 13 residues. In germline, CDR1 is MNHNS, CDR2 SASEGT. The germline V and J ends were trimmed by 4 bases and 8 bases, with 12 bases remaining between them. This CDR3 reads CASSGGKADEQFF. As DNA, the CDR3 is TGTGCCAGCAGTGGAGGAAAGGCGGATGAGCAGTTCTTC.

This clonotype was detected only a few times. V is TRBV6-5 and J is TRBJ2-3, with TRBD1 matching over 7 bases. The CDR3 extends over 15 amino acids. Trimming took 2 bases from V and 4 from J; bases not matched to a gene: 6. Germline V gives CDR1 MNHEY, CDR2 SVGAGI. The CDR3 nucleotides are TGTGCCAGCAGTTACAGGGGGCAAAGAGCAGATACGCAGTATTTT. Translating it yields CASSYRGQRADTQYF.

This chain uses TRBV5-1 with TRBJ1-4; D unresolved. Trimming took 1 base from V and 0 from J, leaving 7 bases between them. This CDR3 contains 15 residues. Germline-derived CDR1 and CDR2 are SGHRS and YFSETQ. CDR3 sequence: CASSLNHATNEKLFF. CDR3 bases: TGCGCCAGCAGCTTGAACCATGCAACTAATGAAAAACTGTTTTTT. Supplemented by reference TRBV5-1 and TRBJ1-4, the full variable domain reads KAGVTQTPRYLIKTRGQQVTLSCSPISGHRSVSWYQQTPGQGLQFLFEYFSETQRNKGNFPGRFSGRQFSNSRSEMNVSTLELGDSALYLCASSLNHATNEKLFFGSGTQLSVL.

In this sample, this clonotype turned up many times. The chain is built from TRBV2 and TRBJ2-7; 7 bases align to TRBD2. After removal of 10 bases from V and 3 bases from J, the junction contained 6 bases not matched to a gene. The CDR3 contains 12 residues. Germline V gene lookup returns CDR1 SNHLY and CDR2 FYNNEI. CDR3 nucleotide sequence: TGTGCCACCGCGGGAGTGGTCTACGAGCAGTACTTC. Translating gives CATAGVVYEQYF. The whole variable domain, filled in from reference TRBV2 and TRBJ2-7, reads EPEVTQTPSHQVTQMGQEVILRCVPISNHLYFYWYRQILGQKVEFLVSFYNNEISEKSEIFDDQFSVERPDGSNFTLKIRSTKLEDSAMYFCATAGVVYEQYFGPGTRLTVT.

In its sample, this clonotype was seen once. The genes are TRBV20-1 and TRBJ2-7, with a tentative D call TRBD2 (6 bases). Deletions cut 0 bases from V and 8 bases from J, with 23 bases between. Per germline, CDR1 DFQATT and CDR2 SNEGSKA (reference sequence). The CDR3 covers 16 residues. CDR3 sequence (DNA): TGCAGTGCTAGAGATAGCGGAAATAGACCGTACGAGCAGCAGTACTTC. Its protein product is CSARDSGNRPYEQQYF.

The chain is built from TRBV20-1 and TRBJ2-4; 7 positions match TRBD2. V lost 0 bases, J lost 8 bases, and 7 bases stayed unmatched. In germline, CDR1 is DFQATT, CDR2 SNEGSKA (reference sequence). This CDR3 is built from 14 residues. CDR3 bases: TGCAGTGCTAGAGAGCGGGAGCACAGTCACATTCAGTACTTC. It encodes CSAREREHSHIQYF.

This clonotype appeared a few times. The chain combines TRBV30 with TRBJ1-2, with D tentatively TRBD1 (6 bases). This CDR3 region has 16 residues. Deletions cut 4 bases from V and 3 bases from J, with 21 bases between. CDR1 is GTSNPN and CDR2 is SVGIG in the germline V gene (reference sequence). This CDR3 is CAWMGRGQIIHYGYTF. CDR3 DNA sequence: TGTGCCTGGATGGGGCGGGGGCAGATCATACACTATGGCTACACCTTC.

The chain employs TRBV24-1 and TRBJ2-5; 14 bases are a match to TRBD2. This CDR3 contains 19 residues. J gave up 4 bases and V 0 bases, and 9 bases lay outside the gene matches. From germline, CDR1 is KGHDR and CDR2 SFDVKD. The CDR3 coding sequence is TGTGCCACCAGTGATTTGCCTGGGACTAGCGGGAGTCTGGGAGAGACCCAGTACTTC. This translates into CATSDLPGTSGSLGETQYF.

The gene calls are TRBV27 and TRBJ2-1; 7 nucleotides match TRBD1. The CDR3 sequence is 14 residues long. The V segment lost 5 bases and the J segment 8 bases; nucleotides outside the gene matches: 9. Germline V CDR1 and CDR2: MNHEY, SMNVEV (reference sequence). The CDR3 is CASSLLGGVYEQFF. DNA of the CDR3: TGTGCCAGCAGTCTATTAGGGGGCGTATATGAGCAGTTCTTC.

The rearrangement uses TRBV28 and TRBJ2-5; 11 bases are a match to TRBD2. The V and J ends lost 7 bases and 4 bases, in that order; junction bases with no gene match: 8. Germline V gives CDR1 MDHEN, CDR2 SYDVKM. The CDR3 is 15 residues long. The CDR3: CASTPGTSGLETQYF. Here the CDR3 DNA reads TGTGCCAGCACCCCCGGGACTAGCGGCCTAGAGACCCAGTACTTC.

This clonotype was picked up a small number of times. CDR3: CASSETAPGTQYF. As DNA, the CDR3 is TGTGCCAGCAGTGAAACGGCCCCAGGGACCCAGTACTTC. The rearrangement uses TRBV25-1 and TRBJ2-5; no reliable D call. This CDR3 has 13 amino acids. CDR1 is MGHDK, CDR2 SYGVNS, per germline. V lost 2 bases, J lost 7 bases, and 11 bases lay in between.

This clonotype was detected ten times or more. The chain recombines TRBV12-3 or TRBV12-4 with TRBJ1-5; weak D call: TRBD1 (5 bases). This CDR3 has 13 residues. V was cut by 3 bases and J by 7 bases, with 10 bases left in between. The CDR3 sequence is CASSFHGAQPQHF. The CDR3, as DNA: TGTGCCAGCAGTTTTCACGGGGCCCAGCCCCAGCATTTT.

Many counts were recorded for this clonotype. The V call is TRBV12-3 or TRBV12-4, the J call TRBJ1-1; 8 positions match TRBD1. The CDR3 spans 13 residues. The J segment lost 6 bases and the V segment lost 6 bases, leaving 6 bases of the junction unmatched. The CDR3 loop reads CASSLDRAAEAFF. CDR3 coding DNA: TGTGCCAGCAGCCTGGACAGGGCGGCTGAAGCTTTCTTT.

The table lists this clonotype with many counts. The V gene is TRBV28, the J gene TRBJ2-5; TRBD2 might be the D (6 bases). This CDR3 region has 12 residues. V was clipped by 5 bases and J by 3 bases, with 7 bases between them. In germline, CDR1 is MDHEN, CDR2 SYDVKM. The CDR3 is CASSTGEETQYF. Written as DNA, the CDR3 is TGTGCCAGCAGTACGGGGGAAGAGACCCAGTACTTC.

This clonotype was counted ten times or more. This sequence joins TRBV2 and TRBJ1-5, with TRBD1 identical over 7 bases. J lost 1 base, V lost 7 bases, and 4 bases had no gene match. The CDR3 runs 14 residues. Looked up from germline, CDR1 is SNHLY and CDR2 is FYNNEI. This chain's CDR3 is CASKLDRSNQPQHF. CDR3 DNA: TGTGCCAGCAAATTGGACAGGAGCAATCAGCCCCAGCATTTT.

This clonotype was picked up a small number of times. This sequence joins TRBV9 and TRBJ2-5; a possible D gene is TRBD1 (5 bases). Per germline, CDR1 SGDLS and CDR2 YYNGEE. V dropped 0 bases and J dropped 1 base, with 10 bases sitting between them. The CDR3 length is 15 residues. The CDR3 spells CASSVGVRAQETQYF. CDR3 DNA: TGTGCCAGCAGCGTAGGGGTCAGGGCCCAAGAGACCCAGTACTTC.

This clonotype was counted ten times or more. The chain employs TRBV20-1 and TRBJ2-1; D is possibly TRBD2 (6 bases). CDR1 is DFQATT, CDR2 SNEGSKA, per germline (reference sequence). The V end lost 3 bases, the J end lost 0 bases, and 15 bases lay between the germline ends. This CDR3 has 16 residues. CDR3 coding DNA: TGCAGTGCTAGGCGCCTAGCGACCTACTCCTACAATGAGCAGTTCTTC. Its protein is CSARRLATYSYNEQFF.

This clonotype occurred many times. The chain carries TRBV10-2 and TRBJ2-7; TRBD2 agrees at 9 bases. The V and J ends lost 6 bases and 4 bases, in that order; junction bases with no gene match: 10. CDR1 is WSHSY and CDR2 is SAAADI in the germline V gene. The length of the CDR3 is 15 residues. For the CDR3, the DNA is TGCGCCAGCAGAGGCGGGAGGGTCGCGGCTTACGAGCAGTACTTC. Translating it yields CASRGGRVAAYEQYF.

This clonotype has a count of ten or more. The gene calls are TRBV11-2 and TRBJ1-6, with 8 bases identical to TRBD1. J gave up 9 bases and V 1 base, and 2 bases lay outside the gene matches. From germline, CDR1 is SGHAT and CDR2 FQNNGV. This CDR3 has 14 residues. The CDR3, as DNA: TGTGCCAGCAGCTTAGGCACAGGGGGTTCACCCCTCCACTTT. Amino acids: CASSLGTGGSPLHF.

This clonotype was detected many times. The V and J genes are TRBV20-1 and TRBJ2-3, with 7 bases matching TRBD2. Germline-derived CDR1 and CDR2 are DFQATT and SNEGSKA (reference sequence). The J segment lost 3 bases and the V segment lost 5 bases, leaving 11 bases of the junction unmatched. The CDR3 spans 15 residues. CDR3 DNA sequence: TGCAGTGCTTTCCCTCGACTAGCAAGGACAGATACGCAGTATTTT. Encoded protein: CSAFPRLARTDTQYF.

This clonotype has a count of ten or more. The chain employs TRBV7-6 and TRBJ2-1; 9 bases line up with TRBD2. This CDR3 is 17 amino acids long. The V gene's germline CDR1 is SGHVS and CDR2 FNYEAQ. After removal of 2 bases from V and 6 bases from J, the junction contained 11 bases not matched to a gene. Here the CDR3 reads CASSLMVAGAGFNEQFF. CDR3 coding DNA: TGTGCCAGCAGCTTAATGGTAGCGGGAGCCGGTTTCAATGAGCAGTTCTTC.

This clonotype appeared many times. The chain has TRBV11-2 and TRBJ2-3, with 7 nucleotides matching TRBD2. Per germline, CDR1 SGHAT and CDR2 FQNNGV. The junction had 4 bases not matched to a gene; V was cut back by 5 bases and J by 5 bases. The CDR3 covers 13 residues. The CDR3 coding sequence is TGTGCCAGCAGCCCCAGCGGGATAGATACGCAGTATTTT. Translation: CASSPSGIDTQYF.

This clonotype has ten or more counts. The genes are TRBV20-1 and TRBJ1-2; D perhaps matches TRBD1 (6 bases). CDR3 size: 15 residues. V was cut by 5 bases and J by 3 bases, with 19 bases left in between. The V gene's germline CDR1 is DFQATT and CDR2 SNEGSKA (reference sequence). DNA for the CDR3: TGCAGTGCTGCGGAAGGACAGCGCCTTCACTATGGCTACACCTTC. Its translation: CSAAEGQRLHYGYTF.

The chain recombines TRBV19 with TRBJ2-2, with D possibly TRBD1 on 5 matching bases. The CDR3 has 15 amino acids. V lost 3 bases and J lost 5, with 13 bases in between. In germline, CDR1 is LNHDA, CDR2 SQIVND (reference sequence). Here the CDR3 DNA reads TGTGCCAGTAGTATGGGGCGAGGCGGAACCGGGGAGCTGTTTTTT. As protein: CASSMGRGGTGELFF.

This clonotype has ten or more counts. The chain is built from TRBV27 and TRBJ1-4, with D unresolved. The CDR3 has 14 residues. V was cut by 2 bases and J by 1 base, with 5 bases left in between. Germline values: CDR1 MNHEY, CDR2 SMNVEV (reference sequence). This chain's CDR3 is CASSLRRTNEKLFF. The CDR3 DNA follows: TGTGCCAGCAGTTTACGACGAACTAATGAAAAACTGTTTTTT.

This clonotype was detected only a few times. The chain recombines TRBV7-9 with TRBJ2-3; maybe TRBD2 (5 bases). The CDR3 consists of 13 residues. The germline V gene has CDR1 SEHNR and CDR2 FQNEAQ (reference sequence). The germline V and J ends were trimmed by 5 bases and 4 bases, with 10 bases remaining between them. CDR3 nucleotides: TGTGCCAGCAGCGCAACTAGTTCAGATACGCAGTATTTT. Translating gives CASSATSSDTQYF. Full variable domain (remainder filled in from reference TRBV7-9 and TRBJ2-3): DTGVSQNPRHKITKRGQNVTFRCDPISEHNRLYWYRQTLGQGPEFLTYFQNEAQLEKSRLLSDRFSAERPKGSFSTLEIQRTEQGDSAMYLCASSATSSDTQYFGPGTRLTVL.

This clonotype was picked up a small number of times. The J gene is TRBJ1-3, the V gene TRBV20-1, with TRBD1 as a possible D gene (5 bases). The length of the CDR3 is 14 residues. The germline CDR1 and CDR2 sequences are DFQATT and SNEGSKA (reference sequence). V gave up 0 bases and J gave up 2 bases, with 8 bases separating them. CDR3 sequence: CSAREQGAGNTIYF. CDR3 DNA sequence: TGCAGTGCTAGAGAGCAGGGTGCTGGAAACACCATATATTTT.

The chain links TRBV20-1 to TRBJ2-4, with 8 bases identical to TRBD1. This CDR3 comprises 15 residues. Germline V gives CDR1 DFQATT, CDR2 SNEGSKA (reference sequence). With 5 bases clipped from V and 0 bases from J, the junction kept 6 bases outside the gene matches. The CDR3 bases are TGCAGTGCTGCAGGGGGCCATTTAGCCAAAAACATTCAGTACTTC. This codes for CSAAGGHLAKNIQYF.

The chain employs TRBV7-2 and TRBJ2-7, with 12 nucleotides matching TRBD1. In germline, CDR1 is SGHTA, CDR2 FQGNSA. Trimming at V came to 6 bases and at J to 4 bases, leaving 7 bases not matched to a gene. This CDR3 region has 15 residues. CDR3 protein: CASSYRDRGRYEQYF. The CDR3 DNA sequence: TGTGCCAGCAGTTACCGGGACAGGGGGCGGTACGAGCAGTACTTC.

This clonotype was seen a handful of times. The chain joins TRBV19 to TRBJ2-3; D ambiguous. CDR1 and CDR2 from the germline V gene are LNHDA and SQIVND (reference sequence). The CDR3 has 16 residues. Trimming removed 2 bases from V and 0 bases from J, with 12 bases in between. The CDR3 here is CASSIRTQVSTDTQYF. CDR3 DNA: TGTGCCAGTAGTATACGGACGCAGGTCAGCACAGATACGCAGTATTTT.

The chain is built from TRBV3-1 and TRBJ1-1; D perhaps matches TRBD1 (5 bases). Trimming shortened V by 2 bases and J by 3 bases, and 7 bases separated the two germline ends. The CDR3 consists of 13 residues. Germline V gene lookup returns CDR1 LGHDT and CDR2 YNNKEL (reference sequence). CDR3 amino acids: CASSQIQDTEAFF. The CDR3 nucleotides read TGTGCCAGCAGCCAAATACAGGACACTGAAGCTTTCTTT.